The text below deals with one T cell receptor (beta chain). Its target is not known. These data come from a study of long-term antiretroviral therapy in people with HIV. Study-wide results and limits: CDR3 lengths in HIV samples spanned a narrower range than controls. The study lacked data on ART adherence, viral resistance or therapy changes.

Running of the v3.0 immunoSEQ assay took place at survey level. Clones were sequenced by immunoSEQ multiplex PCR, and TCRdb holds only the in-frame ones, with some missing. The sample shows about 40,000 clones, 75% to 90% of them seen only once. V shed 2 bases and J shed 2 bases, with 7 bases lying between them. The germline CDR1 and CDR2 sequences are MDHEN and SYDVKM. CDR3 length equals 13 residues. The sample consisted of unsorted PBMCs, taken 1 year after starting antiretroviral therapy. This clonotype originated in a young man with HIV. V gene TRBV28 combines with J gene TRBJ2-7, with D uncertain. CDR3 bases: TGTGCCAGCAGTTTAAACGGCGCCTACGAGCAGTACTTC. Its protein is CASSLNGAYEQYF.